This entry lists 22 T cell receptor beta chains sequenced from one sample in a study of lymphopenia after photon versus proton radiotherapy. The protocol was immunoSEQ multiplex PCR, while the TCRdb copy is restricted to in-frame clones and leaves out a portion. There are tens of thousands of clones in the sample; about 86% occur only once, and just under 30% lies in the top ten. This sample comprised peripheral blood, obtained from a patient treated with photon-based radiotherapy. The receptors derive from a man aged 45 to 65 with gastric cancer.

The gene calls are TRBV5-4 and TRBJ2-3; no definite D call. The CDR3 is 12 amino acids. CDR1 SGHNT and CDR2 YYREEE come from the germline V gene (reference sequence). The V gene lost 3 bases and the J gene lost 5 bases, with 7 bases spanning the gap. The DNA of the CDR3 is TGTGCCAGCAGCTACTTAGTAGATACGCAGTATTTT. Residues: CASSYLVDTQYF.

This clone appeared once. This chain joins TRBV19 and TRBJ2-1, with 10 bases lining up with TRBD2. The germline CDR1 and CDR2 sequences are LNHDA and SQIVND (reference sequence). V shed 3 bases and J 9 bases; nucleotides not matched to a gene: 5. The CDR3 runs 14 residues. The CDR3 region has the DNA TGTGCCAGTAGTATGCTAGCGGGAGAACGTGAGCAGTTCTTC. It yields the protein CASSMLAGEREQFF.

The rearrangement joins TRBV6-1 to TRBJ2-1; D is ambiguous. The CDR3 spans 12 residues. Germline loops: CDR1 MNHNS, CDR2 SASEGT. Deletions cut 6 bases from V and 3 bases from J, with 6 bases between. The DNA for the CDR3 is TGTGCCAGCAGCCAAGGCTACAATGAGCAGTTCTTC. Protein product: CASSQGYNEQFF.

The chain combines TRBV9 with TRBJ2-1; a weak D match, TRBD2 (7 bases). The CDR3 has 15 amino acids. Trimming took off 0 bases at V and 5 bases at J, with 12 bases between the two ends. Per germline, CDR1 SGDLS and CDR2 YYNGEE. CDR3 nucleotide sequence: TGTGCCAGCAGCGTAGCGGGGGGCGCGCACAATGAGCAGTTCTTC. This gives the protein CASSVAGGAHNEQFF. Looking up the rest from reference TRBV9 and TRBJ2-1 gives the full variable domain: DSGVTQTPKHLITATGQRVTLRCSPRSGDLSVYWYQQSLDQGLQFLIQYYNGEERAKGNILERFSAQQFPDLHSELNLSSLELGDSALYFCASSVAGGAHNEQFFGPGTRLTVL.

The J gene is TRBJ2-5, the V gene TRBV5-4, with D unclear. V lost 1 base and J lost 7, with 17 bases in between. This CDR3 has 15 residues. The germline V gene encodes CDR1 SGHNT and CDR2 YYREEE (reference sequence). CDR3 in amino acids: CASSLRWEKGGTQYF. The CDR3 region has the DNA TGTGCCAGCAGCTTGAGGTGGGAAAAGGGCGGGACCCAGTACTTC. Based on the CDR3 plus reference TRBV5-4 and TRBJ2-5, the full variable domain is ETGVTQSPTHLIKTRGQQVTLRCSSQSGHNTVSWYQQALGQGPQFIFQYYREEENGRGNFPPRFSGLQFPNYSSELNVNALELDDSALYLCASSLRWEKGGTQYFGPGTRLLVL.

The gene calls are TRBV7-8 and TRBJ2-1; possible D gene TRBD1, 5 bases. This CDR3 is built from 14 residues. In germline, CDR1 is SGHVS, CDR2 FQNEAQ. V lost 7 bases and J 12 bases, leaving 22 bases between the germline ends. Here the CDR3 reads CASTSRWGLHRQFF. For the CDR3, the DNA is TGTGCCAGCACTTCTCGGTGGGGCCTACACCGGCAGTTCTTC.

The chain has TRBV10-3 and TRBJ2-1, with D uncertain. Trimming left V 3 bases short and J 0 bases short, with 12 bases between. CDR1 ENHRY and CDR2 SYGVKD come from the germline V gene. This CDR3 comprises 16 residues. CDR3 amino acids: CAISDPSVSSYNEQFF. DNA of the CDR3: TGTGCCATCAGTGACCCCAGTGTAAGCTCCTACAATGAGCAGTTCTTC.

The chain joins TRBV4-2 to TRBJ1-2, with TRBD1 matching 9 bases. From germline, CDR1 is LGHNA and CDR2 YNFKEQ. Germline trimming cut 4 bases from V and 8 bases from J; bases unmatched to any gene: 8. This CDR3 comprises 14 residues. This CDR3 is CASSPGQGIGGYTF. CDR3 bases: TGTGCCAGCAGCCCCGGACAGGGGATAGGAGGCTACACCTTC.

This clone was seen a handful of times. The chain links TRBV29-1 to TRBJ2-5; D gene uncertain. Germline CDR1 reads SQVTM; CDR2 reads ANQGSEA. Trimming stripped 4 bases from V and 1 base from J, with 7 bases between. The CDR3 is 12 amino acids. This chain's CDR3 is CSVAQVQETQYF. DNA for the CDR3: TGCAGCGTTGCGCAGGTCCAAGAGACCCAGTACTTC.

The genes are TRBV2 and TRBJ2-1; possibly TRBD1 for D (6 bases). Trimming took 2 bases from V and 7 from J, leaving 6 bases between them. The CDR3 runs to 12 residues. The germline gives CDR1 SNHLY, CDR2 FYNNEI. The CDR3 DNA reads TGTGCCAGCAGTGAAAGGGGGAATGAGCAGTTCTTC. It encodes CASSERGNEQFF.

The genes are TRBV28 and TRBJ1-4, with D maybe TRBD1 (6 bases). Germline-derived CDR1 and CDR2 are MDHEN and SYDVKM. Trimming left V 4 bases short and J 7 bases short, with 19 bases between. The CDR3 runs 16 residues. The CDR3 reads CASSSLQGLSSEKLFF. As DNA, the CDR3 is TGTGCCAGCAGTTCACTACAGGGCCTTTCGAGTGAAAAACTGTTTTTT.

As DNA, the CDR3 is TGTGCCAGCACCCCCCTGGGGTTCGAGACCCAGTACTTC. Its translation is CASTPLGFETQYF. This rearrangement joins TRBV6-5 to TRBJ2-5; D not certain. CDR3 size: 13 residues. The V end was cut by 7 bases, the J end by 5 bases, with 14 bases between. CDR1 is MNHEY and CDR2 is SVGAGI in the germline V gene.

The gene calls are TRBV27 and TRBJ2-7; 8 nucleotides line up with TRBD1. Looked up from germline, CDR1 is MNHEY and CDR2 is SMNVEV (reference sequence). The CDR3 consists of 14 residues. The ends lost 4 bases at V and 3 bases at J; junction bases unmatched: 5. This chain's CDR3 is CASSSRGRFYEQYF. CDR3 nucleotides: TGTGCCAGCAGTTCCAGGGGGCGCTTCTACGAGCAGTACTTC.

V and J are TRBV7-2 and TRBJ2-2; TRBD2 agrees at 13 bases. The V and J ends lost 5 bases and 4 bases, in that order; junction bases with no gene match: 4. This CDR3 comprises 16 residues. Germline V gene data show CDR1 as SGHTA and CDR2 as FQGNSA. The DNA of the CDR3 is TGTGCCAGCAGCCCTGGACTAGCGGGAGCCACCGGGGAGCTGTTTTTT. Its protein product is CASSPGLAGATGELFF.

A remark on this clone: At the DNA level, this CDR3 is encoded by other sequences in the same sample as well. This rearrangement joins TRBV6-1 to TRBJ1-2, with 9 bases matching TRBD1. This CDR3 has 14 residues. Per the germline V gene, CDR1 is MNHNS and CDR2 is SASEGT. J gave up 5 bases and V 3 bases, and 4 bases lay outside the gene matches. As DNA, the CDR3 is TGTGCCAGCAGTGAGGGGACAGGGTTATATGGCTACACCTTC. Residues: CASSEGTGLYGYTF.

V and J are TRBV14 and TRBJ2-2; TRBD2 agrees at 15 bases. Trimming at V came to 0 bases and at J to 4 bases, leaving 3 bases not matched to a gene. This CDR3 is 18 amino acids long. CDR1 SGHDN and CDR2 FVKESK come from the germline V gene. The CDR3 sequence: CASSQEGLAGGITGELFF. The CDR3, as DNA: TGTGCCAGCAGCCAAGAGGGACTAGCGGGAGGTATCACCGGGGAGCTGTTTTTT.

The chain combines TRBV5-1 with TRBJ2-3; 9 bases line up with TRBD2. The CDR3 totals 16 residues. The J segment lost 3 bases and the V segment lost 0 bases, leaving 5 bases of the junction unmatched. The germline CDR1 and CDR2 sequences are SGHRS and YFSETQ. In nucleotides, the CDR3 is TGCGCCAGCAGCTTGGCCCCTAGCGGGACGACAGATACGCAGTATTTT. This encodes CASSLAPSGTTDTQYF. Full variable domain (rest looked up from reference TRBV5-1 and TRBJ2-3): KAGVTQTPRYLIKTRGQQVTLSCSPISGHRSVSWYQQTPGQGLQFLFEYFSETQRNKGNFPGRFSGRQFSNSRSEMNVSTLELGDSALYLCASSLAPSGTTDTQYFGPGTRLTVL.

J is TRBJ2-2 and V is TRBV7-3; tentatively, D is TRBD2 (6 bases). This CDR3 spans 15 amino acids. From germline, CDR1 is SGHTA and CDR2 FQGTGA. The ends were cut back, 5 bases at V and 5 bases at J, with 15 bases in the middle. In DNA, the CDR3 is TGTGCCAGCAGCCAAAGGTCAGCGGGTACCGGGGAGCTGTTTTTT. It encodes CASSQRSAGTGELFF.

The chain has TRBV7-9 and TRBJ2-3; D unresolved. This CDR3 region has 14 residues. The ends were cut back, 5 bases at V and 3 bases at J, with 12 bases in the middle. In germline, CDR1 is SEHNR, CDR2 FQNEAQ (reference sequence). The chain's CDR3 is CASSPAGYTDTQYF. CDR3 nucleotides: TGTGCCAGCAGCCCAGCAGGCTATACAGATACGCAGTATTTT.

The CDR3 sequence: CASSHDFSVHNEQFF. The DNA of the CDR3 is TGTGCCAGCAGCCACGACTTTAGCGTACACAATGAGCAGTTCTTC. J is TRBJ2-1 and V is TRBV6-4, with a weak D call TRBD2 (5 bases). CDR1 MRHNA and CDR2 SNTAGT come from the germline V gene. This CDR3 spans 15 amino acids. V lost 6 bases to trimming and J lost 5 bases, with 17 bases between them.

This rearrangement joins TRBV6-1 to TRBJ1-1, with unresolved D. Trimming removed 5 bases at V and 4 bases at J, with 17 bases between. Germline V gene sequence: CDR1 MNHNS, CDR2 SASEGT. The CDR3 has 15 residues. Written as DNA, the CDR3 is TGTGCCAGCAGTTCCCGGGCCCGGGCGGGCACTGAAGCTTTCTTT. Translation gives CASSSRARAGTEAFF.

The V call is TRBV28, the J call TRBJ1-1; D is uncertain. Trimming removed 3 bases from V and 1 base from J, with 21 bases in between. This CDR3 has 18 amino acids. The germline V gene has CDR1 MDHEN and CDR2 SYDVKM. The CDR3 spells CASSFSPLRAVGNTEAFF. CDR3 in DNA: TGTGCCAGCAGTTTTTCCCCTCTCAGAGCAGTGGGGAACACTGAAGCTTTCTTT.